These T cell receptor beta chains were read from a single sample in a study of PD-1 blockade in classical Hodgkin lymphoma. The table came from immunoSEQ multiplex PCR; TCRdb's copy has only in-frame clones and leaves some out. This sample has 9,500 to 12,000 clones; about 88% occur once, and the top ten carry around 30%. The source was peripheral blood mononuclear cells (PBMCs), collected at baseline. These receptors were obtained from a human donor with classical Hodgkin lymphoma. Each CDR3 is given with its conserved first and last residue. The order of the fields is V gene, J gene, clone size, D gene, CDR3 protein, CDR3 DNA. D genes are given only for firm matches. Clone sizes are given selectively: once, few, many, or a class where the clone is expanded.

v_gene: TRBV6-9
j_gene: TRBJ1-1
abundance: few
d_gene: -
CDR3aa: CASSYSLGGAEAFF
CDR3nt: TGTGCCAGCAGTTACTCCCTGGGGGGGGCTGAAGCTTTCTTT

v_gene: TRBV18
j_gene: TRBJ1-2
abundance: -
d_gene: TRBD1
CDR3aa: CASSPVQGSYGYTF
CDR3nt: TGTGCCAGCTCACCAGTACAGGGGAGCTATGGCTACACCTTC

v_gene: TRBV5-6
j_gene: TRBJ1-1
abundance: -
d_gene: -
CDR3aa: CASSLFGTTDTRAFF
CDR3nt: TGTGCCAGCAGCTTGTTTGGGACAACTGATACCCGAGCTTTCTTT

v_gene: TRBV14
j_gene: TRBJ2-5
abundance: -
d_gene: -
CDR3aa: CASSQNFVETQYF
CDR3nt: TGTGCCAGCAGCCAAAATTTTGTGGAGACCCAGTACTTC

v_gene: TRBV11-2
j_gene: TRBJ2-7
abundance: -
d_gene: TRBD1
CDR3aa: CASSFYRGLSYEQYF
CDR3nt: TGTGCCAGCAGCTTCTACAGGGGTTTGTCCTACGAGCAGTACTTC

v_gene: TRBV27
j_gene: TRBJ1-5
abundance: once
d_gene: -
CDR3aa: CASSLLSDTANQPQHF
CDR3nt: TGTGCCAGCAGTTTACTATCCGACACGGCTAATCAGCCCCAGCATTTT

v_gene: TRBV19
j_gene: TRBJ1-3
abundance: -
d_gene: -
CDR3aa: CASKRQLSSGNTIYF
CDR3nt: TGTGCCAGTAAGAGACAGTTAAGCTCTGGAAACACCATATATTTT

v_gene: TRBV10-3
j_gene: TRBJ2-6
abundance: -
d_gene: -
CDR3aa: CAISESRDGANVLTF
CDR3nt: TGTGCCATCAGTGAGTCACGGGACGGGGCCAACGTCCTGACTTTC

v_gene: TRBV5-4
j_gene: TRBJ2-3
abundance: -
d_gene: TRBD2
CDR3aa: CASSTGGAGVFTDTQYF
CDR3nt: TGTGCCAGCAGTACGGGGGGAGCGGGAGTTTTTACAGATACGCAGTATTTT

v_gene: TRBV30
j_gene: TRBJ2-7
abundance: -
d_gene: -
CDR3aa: CAWTLGGQEQYF
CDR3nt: TGTGCCTGGACCCTGGGGGGACAAGAGCAGTACTTC

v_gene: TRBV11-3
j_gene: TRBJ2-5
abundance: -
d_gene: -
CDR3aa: CASSLGAQETQYF
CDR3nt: TGTGCCAGCAGCCTAGGGGCCCAAGAGACCCAGTACTTC

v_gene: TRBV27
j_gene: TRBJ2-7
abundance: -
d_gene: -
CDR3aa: CASSMTPGTVGHEQYF
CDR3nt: TGTGCCAGCAGTATGACCCCGGGGACGGTGGGCCACGAGCAGTACTTC

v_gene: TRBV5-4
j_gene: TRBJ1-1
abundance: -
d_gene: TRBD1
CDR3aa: CASSATGPTEAFF
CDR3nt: TGTGCCAGCAGCGCGACAGGGCCCACTGAAGCTTTCTTT

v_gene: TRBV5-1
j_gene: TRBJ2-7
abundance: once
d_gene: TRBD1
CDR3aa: CASSLGQGSEQYF
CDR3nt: TGCGCCAGCAGCTTGGGACAGGGTTCCGAGCAGTACTTC

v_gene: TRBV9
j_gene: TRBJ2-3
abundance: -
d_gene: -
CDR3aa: CASSSHSGITDTQYF
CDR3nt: TGTGCCAGCAGCTCCCACTCTGGGATCACAGATACGCAGTATTTT

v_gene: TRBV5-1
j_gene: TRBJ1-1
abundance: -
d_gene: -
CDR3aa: CASGGNTEAFF
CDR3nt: TGCGCCAGCGGGGGAAACACTGAAGCTTTCTTT

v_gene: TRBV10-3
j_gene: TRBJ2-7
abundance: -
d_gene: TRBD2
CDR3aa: CAISASGNEQYF
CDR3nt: TGTGCCATCAGTGCTAGCGGGAACGAGCAGTACTTC

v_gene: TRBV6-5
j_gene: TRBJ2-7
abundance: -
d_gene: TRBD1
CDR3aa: CASRTRTGGSYEQYF
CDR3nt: TGTGCCAGCAGGACTCGGACAGGGGGCTCCTACGAGCAGTACTTC

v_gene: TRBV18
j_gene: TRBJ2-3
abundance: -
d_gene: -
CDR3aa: CASSRGQDTQYF
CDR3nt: TGTGCCAGCTCACGTGGACAGGATACGCAGTATTTT

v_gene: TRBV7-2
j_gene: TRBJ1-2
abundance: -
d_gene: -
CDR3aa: CASSATEANYGYTF
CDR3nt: TGTGCCAGCAGCGCCACCGAAGCTAACTATGGCTACACCTTC

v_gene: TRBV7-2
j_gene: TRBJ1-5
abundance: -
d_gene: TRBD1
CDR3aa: CASSFGDRSNQPQHF
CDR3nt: TGTGCCAGCAGCTTCGGGGACAGGAGCAATCAGCCCCAGCATTTT

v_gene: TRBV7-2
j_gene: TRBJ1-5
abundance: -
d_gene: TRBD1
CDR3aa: CASSLRQGDQPQHF
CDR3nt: TGTGCCAGCAGCTTAAGACAGGGGGATCAGCCCCAGCATTTT

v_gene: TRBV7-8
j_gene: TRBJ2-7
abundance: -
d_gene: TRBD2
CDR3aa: CASSLVGTSSGEQYF
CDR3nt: TGTGCCAGCAGCTTAGTTGGGACTAGCTCCGGCGAGCAGTACTTC

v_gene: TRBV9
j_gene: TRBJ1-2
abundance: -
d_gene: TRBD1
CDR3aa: CASSPGRGYNYGYTF
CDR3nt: TGTGCCAGCAGCCCCGGCAGGGGGTATAACTATGGCTACACCTTC

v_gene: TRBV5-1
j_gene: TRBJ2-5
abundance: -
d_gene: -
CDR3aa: CASSRSPWASQQETQYF
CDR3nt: TGCGCCAGCAGCCGGTCCCCGTGGGCTAGTCAGCAAGAGACCCAGTACTTC

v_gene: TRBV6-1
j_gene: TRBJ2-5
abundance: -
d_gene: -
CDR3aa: CASSPRLGQETQYF
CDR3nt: TGTGCCAGCAGCCCTAGACTGGGACAAGAGACCCAGTACTTC

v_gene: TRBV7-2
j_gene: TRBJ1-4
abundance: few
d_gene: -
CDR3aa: CASSFWPGNEKLFF
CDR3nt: TGTGCCAGCAGCTTTTGGCCAGGGAATGAAAAACTGTTTTTT

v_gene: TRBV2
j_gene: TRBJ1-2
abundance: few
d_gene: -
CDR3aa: CASTYLEEVNYGYTF
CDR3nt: TGTGCCAGCACCTACCTCGAGGAGGTAAACTATGGCTACACCTTC

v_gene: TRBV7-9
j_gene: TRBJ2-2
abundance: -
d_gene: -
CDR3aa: CASSIRDPNTGELFF
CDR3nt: TGTGCCAGCAGCATCCGGGACCCTAACACCGGGGAGCTGTTTTTT

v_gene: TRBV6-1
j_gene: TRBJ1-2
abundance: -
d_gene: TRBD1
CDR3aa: CASSGGTAVSNYGYTF
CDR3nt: TGTGCCAGCAGTGGGGGGACAGCCGTCAGCAACTATGGCTACACCTTC

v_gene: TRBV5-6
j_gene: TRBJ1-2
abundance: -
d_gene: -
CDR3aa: CASRLGLNYGYTF
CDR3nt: TGTGCCAGCAGACTCGGACTAAACTATGGCTACACCTTC

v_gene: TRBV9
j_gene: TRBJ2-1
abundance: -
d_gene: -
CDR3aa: CASSVGAYNEQFF
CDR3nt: TGTGCCAGCAGCGTAGGGGCCTACAATGAGCAGTTCTTC

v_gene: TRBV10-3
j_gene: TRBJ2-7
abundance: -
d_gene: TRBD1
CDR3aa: CAISVSTGTGESYEQYF
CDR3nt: TGTGCCATCAGTGTCTCGACCGGGACAGGGGAATCCTACGAGCAGTACTTC

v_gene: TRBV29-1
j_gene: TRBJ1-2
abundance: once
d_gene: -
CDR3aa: CSVSDSSNYGYTF
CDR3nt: TGCAGCGTTTCGGACAGCTCTAACTATGGCTACACCTTC

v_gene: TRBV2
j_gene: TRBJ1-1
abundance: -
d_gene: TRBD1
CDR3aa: CASSQGGTDTEAFF
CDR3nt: TGTGCCAGCAGTCAGGGAGGGACAGACACTGAAGCTTTCTTT

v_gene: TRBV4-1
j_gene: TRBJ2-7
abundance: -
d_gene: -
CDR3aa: CASSQTGLTYEQYF
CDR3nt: TGCGCCAGCAGCCAGACTGGACTCACCTACGAGCAGTACTTC

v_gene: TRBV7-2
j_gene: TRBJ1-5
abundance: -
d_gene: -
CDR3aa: CASSLYQDQPQHF
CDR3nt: TGTGCCAGCAGCTTATACCAGGATCAGCCCCAGCATTTT

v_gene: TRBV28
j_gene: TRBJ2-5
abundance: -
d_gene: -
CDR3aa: CASSLRNGETQYF
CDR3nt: TGTGCCAGCAGCCTAAGGAACGGAGAGACCCAGTACTTC

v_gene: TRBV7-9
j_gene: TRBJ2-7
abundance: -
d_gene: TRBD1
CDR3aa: CASSSRTGGDEQYF
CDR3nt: TGTGCCAGCAGCTCGCGGACAGGGGGAGACGAGCAGTACTTC

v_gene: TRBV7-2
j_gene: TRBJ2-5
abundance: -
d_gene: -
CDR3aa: CASSSRTVQLETQYF
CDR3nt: TGTGCCAGCAGCTCCAGGACAGTCCAGCTGGAGACCCAGTACTTC

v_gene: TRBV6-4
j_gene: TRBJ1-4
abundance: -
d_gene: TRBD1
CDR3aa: CASSDAAGGTTNEKLFF
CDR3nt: TGTGCCAGCAGTGACGCCGCAGGGGGAACAACTAATGAAAAACTGTTTTTT

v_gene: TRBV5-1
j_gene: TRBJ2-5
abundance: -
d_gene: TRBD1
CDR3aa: CASRLQGAMETQYF
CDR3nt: TGCGCCAGCAGGCTTCAGGGGGCGATGGAGACCCAGTACTTC

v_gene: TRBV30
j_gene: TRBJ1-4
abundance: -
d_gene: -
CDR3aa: CAWSGPWGNEKLFF
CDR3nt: TGTGCCTGGAGTGGACCTTGGGGGAATGAAAAACTGTTTTTT